This T cell receptor (beta chain) was sequenced for a study of Graves' ophthalmopathy and Graves' hyperthyroidism. Whole-study results and caveats: Forecasting of ophthalmopathy progression by the model achieved about 71% sensitivity and around 72% specificity. Most thyroid-expanded clonotypes exceeding 0.001 frequency were also found in blood.

This CDR3 contains 14 residues. CDR1 MDHEN and CDR2 SYDVKM come from the germline V gene. With 6 bases clipped from V and 5 bases from J, the junction kept 5 bases outside the gene matches. This clonotype occurred many times. Its antigen is unknown. RNA transcripts provided the template for amplifying TCR beta CDR3 regions. RT-PCR with HTBI primers came first, then second-round multiplex PCR. TCRdb ran MiXCR on the multiplex PCR reads and lists one entry per CDR3 protein. The sample consists of a few hundred thousand distinct CDR3 sequences, around 21% of them appearing once. The chain has TRBV28 and TRBJ2-2, with 8 positions matching TRBD1. The sequence came from a woman aged 18 to 35 with stable Graves' hyperthyroidism. The specimen sequenced was peripheral blood. DNA of the CDR3: TGTGCCAGCAGGAGACAGGGGAGAACCGGGGAGCTGTTTTTT. Residues: CASRRQGRTGELFF.